This is a list of T cell receptor beta chains from one sample in a study of shared T cell receptors in the human thymus. Only in-frame clones appear in the TCRdb table, and some are missing; sequencing was by immunoSEQ multiplex PCR. The sample contains approximately 730,000 clones, roughly 88% of which appear only once. These data are also associated with another study on human thymus T cells.

Source material: thymocytes. The origin of the receptors is a girl less than two years old with a congenital heart defect. Both conserved end residues are part of each CDR3. D genes are given only for firm matches. The listing skips clone size in some rows; elsewhere it reads once, few, many or a size class.

>NA|TRBV6-5|NA|TRBJ2-2
TGTGCCAGCAGTTACCGGAGCCCCGGGGAGCTGTTTTTT
CASSYRSPGELFF
>NA|TRBV12-5|NA|TRBJ1-5
TGTGCTAGTGGCCTGACAGATCCTATTAGCAATCAGCCCCAGCATTTT
CASGLTDPISNQPQHF
>NA|TRBV23-1|NA|TRBJ1-2
TGCGCCAGCAGTCGAGCGAACTATGGCTACACCTTC
CASSRANYGYTF
>NA|TRBV9|NA|TRBJ1-2
TGTGCCAGCAGCGTAGATGACAGCCTCTATGGCTACACCTTC
CASSVDDSLYGYTF
>NA|TRBV5-8|NA|TRBJ1-3
TGTGCCAGCAGCTTCTGGACAAGCACCTCTGGAAACACCATATATTTT
CASSFWTSTSGNTIYF
>NA|TRBV2|once|TRBJ2-3
TGTGCCAGCAGACTGTGGAGGGGGAGGGGAGTAGGCACAGATACGCAGTATTTT
CASRLWRGRGVGTDTQYF
>TRBD2|TRBV2|NA|TRBJ2-1
TGTGCCAGCAGACCCGGTGGCGGGGGGTTCTTC
CASRPGGGGFF
>NA|TRBV5-1|NA|TRBJ1-3
TGCGCCAGCAGCCAGGACAGCACTGGAAACACCATATATTTT
CASSQDSTGNTIYF
>TRBD1|TRBV19|NA|TRBJ2-7
TGTGCCAGTAGTACGGGACAGCCCTTCCACGAGCAGTACTTC
CASSTGQPFHEQYF
>TRBD2|TRBV12-5|NA|TRBJ2-2
TGTGCTAGTGGTTTGGGGACTAGCGGGGGGGTGAACACCGGGGAGCTGTTTTTT
CASGLGTSGGVNTGELFF
>TRBD1|TRBV4-3|NA|TRBJ2-1
TGCGCCAGCAGCCAAGACATCCGGGACAGGAAAAATGAGCAGTTCTTC
CASSQDIRDRKNEQFF
>TRBD1|TRBV18|NA|TRBJ2-7
TGTGCCAGCTCCCTTAGACAGGGGGCGCTTAGCGAGCAGTACTTC
CASSLRQGALSEQYF
>NA|TRBV14|once|TRBJ1-5
TGTGCCAGCAGCCACGGACAGAACTTAGCCGACTGGGGTGGTTTTCAGCCCCAGCATTTT
CASSHGQNLADWGGFQPQHF
>TRBD1|TRBV25-1|NA|TRBJ1-2
TGTGCCAGCAGCGCGGGACAGGACTATGGCTACACCTTC
CASSAGQDYGYTF